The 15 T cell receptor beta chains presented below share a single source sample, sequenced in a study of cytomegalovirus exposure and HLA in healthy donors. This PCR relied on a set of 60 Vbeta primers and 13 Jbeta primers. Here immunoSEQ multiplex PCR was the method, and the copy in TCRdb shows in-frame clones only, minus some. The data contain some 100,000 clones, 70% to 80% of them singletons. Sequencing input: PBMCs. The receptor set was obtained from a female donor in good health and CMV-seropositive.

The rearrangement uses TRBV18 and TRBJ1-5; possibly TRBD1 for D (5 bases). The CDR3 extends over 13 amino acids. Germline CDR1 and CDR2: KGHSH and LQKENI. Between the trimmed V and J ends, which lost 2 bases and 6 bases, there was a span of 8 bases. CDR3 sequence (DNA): TGTGCCAGCTCACCAGATAGGGGTCAGCCCCAGCATTTT. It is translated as CASSPDRGQPQHF.

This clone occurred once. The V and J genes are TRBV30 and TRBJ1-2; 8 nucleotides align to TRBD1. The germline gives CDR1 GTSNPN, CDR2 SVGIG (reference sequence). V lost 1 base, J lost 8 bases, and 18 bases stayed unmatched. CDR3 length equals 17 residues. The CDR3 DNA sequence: TGTGCCTGGAGTGATACAAACTCCGGGACAGGTGGATACGGCTACACCTTC. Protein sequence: CAWSDTNSGTGGYGYTF.

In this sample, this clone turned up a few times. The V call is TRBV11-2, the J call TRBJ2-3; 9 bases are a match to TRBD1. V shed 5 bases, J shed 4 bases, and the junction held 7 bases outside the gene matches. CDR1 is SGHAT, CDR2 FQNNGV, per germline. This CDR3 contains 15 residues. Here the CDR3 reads CASSETGGIADTQYF. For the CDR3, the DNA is TGTGCCAGCAGCGAAACAGGGGGCATAGCAGATACGCAGTATTTT.

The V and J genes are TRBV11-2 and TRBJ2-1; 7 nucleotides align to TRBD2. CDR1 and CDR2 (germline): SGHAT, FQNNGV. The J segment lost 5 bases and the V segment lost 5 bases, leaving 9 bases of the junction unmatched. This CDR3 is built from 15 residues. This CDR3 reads CASSRSLGGNNEQFF. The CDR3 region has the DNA TGTGCCAGCAGCCGTAGCCTCGGGGGGAACAATGAGCAGTTCTTC.

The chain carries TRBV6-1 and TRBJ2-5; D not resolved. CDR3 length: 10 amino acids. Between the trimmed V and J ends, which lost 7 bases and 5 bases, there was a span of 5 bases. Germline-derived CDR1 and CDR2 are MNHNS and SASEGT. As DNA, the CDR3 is TGTGCCAGCAACGGGGAGACCCAGTACTTC. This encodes CASNGETQYF.

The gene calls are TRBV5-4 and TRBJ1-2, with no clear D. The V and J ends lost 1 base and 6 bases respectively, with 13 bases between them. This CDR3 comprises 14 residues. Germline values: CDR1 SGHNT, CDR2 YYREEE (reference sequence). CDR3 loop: CASSLRSGSHGYTF. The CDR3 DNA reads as TGTGCCAGCAGCTTGAGGTCTGGGAGCCATGGCTACACCTTC.

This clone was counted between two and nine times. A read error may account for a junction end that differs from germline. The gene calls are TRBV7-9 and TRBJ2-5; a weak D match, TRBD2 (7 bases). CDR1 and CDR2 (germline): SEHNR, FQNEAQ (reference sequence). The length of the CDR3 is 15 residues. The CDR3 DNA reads TGTTCCAGCAGCTTAGGTCGGGGGGCCGGGGAGACCCAGTACTTC. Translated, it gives CSSSLGRGAGETQYF.

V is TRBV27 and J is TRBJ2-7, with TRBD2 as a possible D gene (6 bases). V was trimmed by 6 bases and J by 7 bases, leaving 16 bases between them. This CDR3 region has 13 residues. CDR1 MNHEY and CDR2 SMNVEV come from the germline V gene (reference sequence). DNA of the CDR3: TGTGCCAGCAGCCCATCGACTAGTTGGGAGCAGTACTTC. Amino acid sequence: CASSPSTSWEQYF.

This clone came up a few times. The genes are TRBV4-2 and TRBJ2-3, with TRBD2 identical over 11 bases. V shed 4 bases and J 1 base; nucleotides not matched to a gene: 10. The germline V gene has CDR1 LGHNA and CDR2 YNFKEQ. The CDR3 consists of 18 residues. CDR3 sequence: CASSRYSGRAPGTDTQYF. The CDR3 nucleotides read TGTGCCAGCAGCCGGTATAGCGGGAGGGCGCCCGGCACAGATACGCAGTATTTT.

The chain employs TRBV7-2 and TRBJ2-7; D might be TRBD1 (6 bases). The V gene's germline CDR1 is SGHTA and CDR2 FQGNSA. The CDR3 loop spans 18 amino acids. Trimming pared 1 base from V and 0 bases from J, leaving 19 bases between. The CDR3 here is CASSLVGATGRSSYEQYF. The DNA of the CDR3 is TGTGCCAGCAGCTTAGTAGGGGCCACAGGGCGGTCCTCCTACGAGCAGTACTTC.

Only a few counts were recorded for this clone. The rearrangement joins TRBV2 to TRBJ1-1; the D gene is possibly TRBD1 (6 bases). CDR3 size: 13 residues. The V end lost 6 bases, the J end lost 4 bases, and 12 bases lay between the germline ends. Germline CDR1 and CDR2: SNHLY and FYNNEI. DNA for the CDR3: TGTGCCAGCAGAACAGGGTTGAGCACTGAAGCTTTCTTT. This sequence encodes CASRTGLSTEAFF.

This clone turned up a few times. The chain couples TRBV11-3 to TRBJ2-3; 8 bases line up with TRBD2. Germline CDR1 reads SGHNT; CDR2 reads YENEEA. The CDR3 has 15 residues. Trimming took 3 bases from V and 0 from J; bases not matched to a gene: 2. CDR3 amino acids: CASSFSGASTDTQYF. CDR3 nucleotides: TGTGCCAGCAGCTTTAGCGGGGCTAGCACAGATACGCAGTATTTT.

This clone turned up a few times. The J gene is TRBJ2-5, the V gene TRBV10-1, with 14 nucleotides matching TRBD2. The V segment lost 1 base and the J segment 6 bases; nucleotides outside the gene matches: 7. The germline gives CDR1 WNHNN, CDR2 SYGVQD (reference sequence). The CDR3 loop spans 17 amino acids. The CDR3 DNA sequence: TGCGCCAGCAGTGAGTTGCGACTAGCGGGAGGGTTAAAGACCCAGTACTTC. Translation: CASSELRLAGGLKTQYF.

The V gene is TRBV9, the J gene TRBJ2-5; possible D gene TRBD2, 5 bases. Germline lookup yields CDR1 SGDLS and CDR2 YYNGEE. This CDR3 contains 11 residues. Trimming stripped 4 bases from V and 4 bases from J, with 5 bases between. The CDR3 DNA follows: TGTGCCAGCAGCAGCGGAGAGACCCAGTACTTC. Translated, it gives CASSSGETQYF.

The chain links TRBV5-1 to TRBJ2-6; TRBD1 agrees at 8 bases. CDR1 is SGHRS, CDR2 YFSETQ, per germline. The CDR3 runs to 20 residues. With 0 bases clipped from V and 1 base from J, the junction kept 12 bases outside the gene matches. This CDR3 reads CASSLARTGLTGSGANVLTF. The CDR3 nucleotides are TGCGCCAGCAGCTTGGCGAGGACAGGGCTGACGGGGTCTGGGGCCAACGTCCTGACTTTC.